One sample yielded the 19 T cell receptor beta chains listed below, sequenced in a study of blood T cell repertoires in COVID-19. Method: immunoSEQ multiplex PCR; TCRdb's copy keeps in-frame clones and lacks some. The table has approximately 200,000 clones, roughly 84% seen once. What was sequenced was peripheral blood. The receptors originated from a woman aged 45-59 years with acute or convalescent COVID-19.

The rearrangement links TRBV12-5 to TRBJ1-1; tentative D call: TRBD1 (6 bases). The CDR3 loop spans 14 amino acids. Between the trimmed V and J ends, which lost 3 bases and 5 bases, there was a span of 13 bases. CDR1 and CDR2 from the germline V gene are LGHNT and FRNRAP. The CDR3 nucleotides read TGTGCTAGTGGTTTCCAAAATACAGGGACTGAAGCTTTCTTT. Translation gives CASGFQNTGTEAFF.

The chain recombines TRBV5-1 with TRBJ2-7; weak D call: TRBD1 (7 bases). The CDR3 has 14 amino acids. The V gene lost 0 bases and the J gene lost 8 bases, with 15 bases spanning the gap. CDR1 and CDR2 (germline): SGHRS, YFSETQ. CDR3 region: CASSLEGGTEKQYF. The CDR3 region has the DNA TGCGCCAGCAGCTTGGAAGGCGGGACAGAAAAGCAGTACTTC.

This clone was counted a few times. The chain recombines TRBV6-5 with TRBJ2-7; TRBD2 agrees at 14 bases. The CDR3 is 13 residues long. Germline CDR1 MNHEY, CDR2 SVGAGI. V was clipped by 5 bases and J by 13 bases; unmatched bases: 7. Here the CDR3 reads CASSRGTSGSLYF. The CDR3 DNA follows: TGTGCCAGCAGTAGGGGGACTAGCGGGAGTTTATACTTC.

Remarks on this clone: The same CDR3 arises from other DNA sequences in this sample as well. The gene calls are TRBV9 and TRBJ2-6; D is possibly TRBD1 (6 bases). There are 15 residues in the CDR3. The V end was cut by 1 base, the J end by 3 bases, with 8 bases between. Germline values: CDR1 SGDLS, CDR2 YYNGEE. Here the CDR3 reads CASSVQGSGANVLTF. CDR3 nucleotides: TGTGCCAGCAGCGTACAGGGGAGTGGGGCCAACGTCCTGACTTTC.

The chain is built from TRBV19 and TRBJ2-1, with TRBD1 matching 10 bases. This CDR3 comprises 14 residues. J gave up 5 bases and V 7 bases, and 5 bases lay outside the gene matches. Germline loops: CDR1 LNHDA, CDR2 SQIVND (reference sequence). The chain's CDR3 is CASTGQGFHNEQFF. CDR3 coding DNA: TGTGCCAGTACGGGACAGGGGTTTCACAATGAGCAGTTCTTC.

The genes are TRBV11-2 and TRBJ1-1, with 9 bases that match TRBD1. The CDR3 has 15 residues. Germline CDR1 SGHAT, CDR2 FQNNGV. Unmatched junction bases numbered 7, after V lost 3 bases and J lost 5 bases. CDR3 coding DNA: TGTGCCAGCAGCTTCAGCGGGACAGGGTGGACTGAAGCTTTCTTT. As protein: CASSFSGTGWTEAFF.

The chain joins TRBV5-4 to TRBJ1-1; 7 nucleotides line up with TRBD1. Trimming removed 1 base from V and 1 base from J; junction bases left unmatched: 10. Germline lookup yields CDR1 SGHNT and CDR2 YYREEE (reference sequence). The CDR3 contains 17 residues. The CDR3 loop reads CASSLLKGAGANTEAFF. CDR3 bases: TGTGCCAGCAGCTTGCTGAAGGGGGCCGGGGCGAACACTGAAGCTTTCTTT.

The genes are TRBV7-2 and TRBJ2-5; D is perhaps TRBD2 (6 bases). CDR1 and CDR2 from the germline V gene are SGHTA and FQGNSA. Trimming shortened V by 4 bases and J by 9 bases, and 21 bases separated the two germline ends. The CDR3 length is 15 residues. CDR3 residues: CASSSKRAASTPQYF. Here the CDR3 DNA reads TGTGCCAGCAGCTCAAAGCGGGCAGCCTCGACCCCCCAGTACTTC.

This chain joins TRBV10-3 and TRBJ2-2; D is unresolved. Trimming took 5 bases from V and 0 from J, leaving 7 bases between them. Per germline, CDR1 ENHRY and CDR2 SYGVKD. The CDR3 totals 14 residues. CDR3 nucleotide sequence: TGTGCCATCAGTCCACAAGCGAACACCGGGGAGCTGTTTTTT. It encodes CAISPQANTGELFF.

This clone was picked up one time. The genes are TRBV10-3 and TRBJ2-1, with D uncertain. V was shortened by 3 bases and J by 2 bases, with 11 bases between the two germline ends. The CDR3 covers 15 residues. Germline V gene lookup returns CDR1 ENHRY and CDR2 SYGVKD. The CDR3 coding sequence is TGTGCCATCAGTGATCCGCGGCCTACCTACAATGAGCAGTTCTTC. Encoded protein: CAISDPRPTYNEQFF.

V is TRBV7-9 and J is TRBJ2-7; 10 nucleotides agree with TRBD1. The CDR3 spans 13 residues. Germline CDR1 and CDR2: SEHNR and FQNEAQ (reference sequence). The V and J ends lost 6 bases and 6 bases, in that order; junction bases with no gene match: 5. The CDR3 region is CASRPTGGSEQYF. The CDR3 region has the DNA TGTGCCAGCAGGCCGACAGGGGGCTCCGAGCAGTACTTC.

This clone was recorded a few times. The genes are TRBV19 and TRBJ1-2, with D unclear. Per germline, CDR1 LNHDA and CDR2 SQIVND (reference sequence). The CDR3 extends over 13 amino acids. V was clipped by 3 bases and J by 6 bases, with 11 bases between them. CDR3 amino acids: CASSIRRRDGYTF. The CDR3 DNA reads TGTGCCAGTAGTATTCGCAGGCGTGATGGCTACACCTTC. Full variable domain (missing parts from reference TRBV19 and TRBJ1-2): DGGITQSPKYLFRKEGQNVTLSCEQNLNHDAMYWYRQDPGQGLRLIYYSQIVNDFQKGDIAEGYSVSREKKESFPLTVTSAQKNPTAFYLCASSIRRRDGYTFGSGTRLTVV.

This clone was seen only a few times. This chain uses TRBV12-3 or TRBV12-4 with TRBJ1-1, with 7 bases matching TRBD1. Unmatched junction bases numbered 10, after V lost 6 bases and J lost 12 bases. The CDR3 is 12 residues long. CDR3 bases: TGTGCCAGCAGAACTACAACAGGGGACCCTTTCTTT. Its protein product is CASRTTTGDPFF.

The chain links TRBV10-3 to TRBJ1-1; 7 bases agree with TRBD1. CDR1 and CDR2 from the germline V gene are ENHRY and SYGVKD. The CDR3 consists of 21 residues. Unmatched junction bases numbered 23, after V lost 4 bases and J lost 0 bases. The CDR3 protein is CAISGRVPGGRGTLMNTEAFF. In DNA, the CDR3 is TGTGCCATCAGTGGGAGGGTTCCAGGGGGACGGGGCACGCTAATGAACACTGAAGCTTTCTTT.

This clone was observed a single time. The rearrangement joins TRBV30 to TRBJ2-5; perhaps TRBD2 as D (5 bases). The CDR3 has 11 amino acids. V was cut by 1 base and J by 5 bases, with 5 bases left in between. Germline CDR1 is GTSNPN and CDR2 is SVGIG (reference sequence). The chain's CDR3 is CAWSGGETQYF. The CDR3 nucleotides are TGTGCCTGGAGTGGAGGGGAGACCCAGTACTTC. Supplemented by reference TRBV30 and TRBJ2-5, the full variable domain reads SQTIHQWPATLVQPVGSPLSLECTVEGTSNPNLYWYRQAAGRGLQLLFYSVGIGQISSEVPQNLSASRPQDRQFILSSKKLLLSDSGFYLCAWSGGETQYFGPGTRLLVL.

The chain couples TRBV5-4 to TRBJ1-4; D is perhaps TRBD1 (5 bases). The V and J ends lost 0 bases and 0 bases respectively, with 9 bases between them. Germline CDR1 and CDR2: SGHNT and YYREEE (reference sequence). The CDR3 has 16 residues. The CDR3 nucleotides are TGTGCCAGCAGCTTGGGTTCAGGGTCAACTAATGAAAAACTGTTTTTT. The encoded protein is CASSLGSGSTNEKLFF.

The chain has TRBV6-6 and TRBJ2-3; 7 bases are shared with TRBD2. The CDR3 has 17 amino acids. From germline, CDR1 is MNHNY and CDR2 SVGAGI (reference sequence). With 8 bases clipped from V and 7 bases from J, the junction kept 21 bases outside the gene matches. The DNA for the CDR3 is TGTGCCAGCCGTCTGTCAGGGCCTGATTACGGGAGGAATACGCAGTATTTT. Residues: CASRLSGPDYGRNTQYF.

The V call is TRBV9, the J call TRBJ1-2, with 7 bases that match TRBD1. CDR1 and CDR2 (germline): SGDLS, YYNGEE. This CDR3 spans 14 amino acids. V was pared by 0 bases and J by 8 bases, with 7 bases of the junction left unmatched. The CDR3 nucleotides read TGTGCCAGCAGCGTAGATGACAGGGTTAAGGGCTACACCTTC. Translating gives CASSVDDRVKGYTF. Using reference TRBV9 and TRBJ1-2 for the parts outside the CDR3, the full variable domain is DSGVTQTPKHLITATGQRVTLRCSPRSGDLSVYWYQQSLDQGLQFLIQYYNGEERAKGNILERFSAQQFPDLHSELNLSSLELGDSALYFCASSVDDRVKGYTFGSGTRLTVV.

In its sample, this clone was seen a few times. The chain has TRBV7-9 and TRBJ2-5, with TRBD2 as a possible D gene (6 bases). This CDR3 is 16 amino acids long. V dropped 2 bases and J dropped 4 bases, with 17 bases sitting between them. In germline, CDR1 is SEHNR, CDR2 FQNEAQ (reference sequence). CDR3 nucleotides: TGTGCCAGCAGCTTACGGGCTAGCGCGTCAGTAGAGACCCAGTACTTC. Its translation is CASSLRASASVETQYF. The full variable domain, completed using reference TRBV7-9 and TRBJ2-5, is DTGVSQNPRHKITKRGQNVTFRCDPISEHNRLYWYRQTLGQGPEFLTYFQNEAQLEKSRLLSDRFSAERPKGSFSTLEIQRTEQGDSAMYLCASSLRASASVETQYFGPGTRLLVL.